The 2 T cell receptor beta chains in this list originate from one sample, sequenced in a study of blood T cell repertoires in COVID-19. Only in-frame clones appear in the TCRdb table, and some are missing; sequencing was by immunoSEQ multiplex PCR. The sample consists of some 65,000 clones, over 85% of them appearing once. The sample comprised peripheral blood. Source of these receptors: a man between 60 and 70 years old with acute or convalescent COVID-19.

The V call is TRBV5-6, the J call TRBJ1-1; D remains unclear. The CDR3 is made up of 12 amino acids. Trimming took 5 bases from V and 10 from J, leaving 15 bases between them. Germline lookup yields CDR1 SGHDT and CDR2 YYEEEE. The CDR3 sequence: CASSSGSAGAFF. The CDR3 nucleotides read TGTGCCAGCAGTTCGGGTTCGGCGGGAGCTTTCTTT.

The V gene is TRBV12-3 or TRBV12-4, the J gene TRBJ2-1, with D possibly being TRBD1 (5 bases). This CDR3 contains 11 residues. Trimming took 5 bases from V and 13 from J, leaving 12 bases between them. The CDR3 reads CASSLEGAQFF. Written as DNA, the CDR3 is TGTGCCAGCAGTCTCGAAGGGGCCCAGTTCTTC.